This T cell receptor (beta chain) was recorded in a study of cytomegalovirus exposure and HLA in healthy donors. Findings of the study overall: TCR beta chains numbering more than 150 were designated cytomegalovirus-associated. Most sequenced TCRs were rare (though some public TCRs occurred in many donors).

The CDR3 has 15 amino acids. With 1 base removed from V and 1 base from J, the gap between germline ends came to 10 bases. Germline-derived CDR1 and CDR2 are SGHDN and FVKESK. The donors were in the roughly 120-subject validation cohort, distinct from the approximately 670-subject first cohort. The method was immunoSEQ multiplex PCR; TCRdb's version includes in-frame clones alone and lacks a portion of them. The sample carries some 170,000 clones, about 83% recorded once. Comment on this clone: Its target is unknown.

This receptor was obtained from a woman in her twenties or thirties in good health and CMV-seronegative. This rearrangement joins TRBV14 to TRBJ1-1; possible D gene TRBD1, 6 bases. Specimen: PBMCs. CDR3 DNA: TGTGCCAGCAGCCAAGTTAGGGGGAAGAACACTGAAGCTTTCTTT. Translated: CASSQVRGKNTEAFF.